Each of the 6 T cell receptor beta chains below was sequenced from the same sample in a study of molecular identifiers for immune sequencing clone quantification. TCRdb fed the PCR reads into MiXCR, producing one record per CDR3 protein. The sample holds approximately 670,000 distinct CDR3 sequences; 20% are singletons and the top ten take about 0.9%. Sequenced sample: naive CD8+ T cells from blood, with Jurkat cell RNA spiked in. Subset given: FACS-sorted CD8+CD4-CCR7+CD45RA+ naive T cells. The receptors were gathered from a human donor in good health. Some libraries in this study had Jurkat cell RNA spiked in.

Of note for this clonotype: No conserved phenylalanine or tryptophan is present at the end of the CDR3, so a read error is the likely explanation. The chain is built from TRBV6-6 and TRBJ2-6; no clear D gene. Trimming pared 3 bases from V and 0 bases from J, leaving 12 bases between. Germline CDR1 is MNHNY and CDR2 is SVGAGI (reference sequence). The CDR3 covers 17 residues. The CDR3 DNA follows: TGTGCCAGCAGTTATTCGCCTATTTACTCTGGGGCCAACGTCCTGACTTCC. Its protein product is CASSYSPIYSGANVLTS.

This clonotype was seen at least ten times. The rearrangement uses TRBV6-2 or TRBV6-3 and TRBJ2-2; D is ambiguous. From germline, CDR1 is MNHEY and CDR2 SVGEGT. Trimming took 7 bases from V and 7 from J, leaving 10 bases between them. This CDR3 has 12 residues. The CDR3 sequence: CASTHLVGELFF. CDR3 in DNA: TGTGCCAGCACCCATCTTGTCGGGGAGCTGTTTTTT.

The genes are TRBV24-1 and TRBJ2-7; maybe TRBD1 (5 bases). Germline values: CDR1 KGHDR, CDR2 SFDVKD. V gave up 2 bases and J gave up 2 bases, with 12 bases separating them. The CDR3 is 15 residues long. The CDR3 DNA is TGTGCCACCAGTGATTCCCAGACAGTCACCTACGAGCAGTACTTC. The encoded protein is CATSDSQTVTYEQYF.

This clonotype appeared many times. The rearrangement uses TRBV7-6 and TRBJ2-3; D is perhaps TRBD2 (5 bases). This CDR3 spans 15 amino acids. V lost 5 bases to trimming and J lost 0 bases, with 12 bases between them. The V gene's germline CDR1 is SGHVS and CDR2 FNYEAQ. The CDR3 loop reads CASSPRTSSTDTQYF. The CDR3 region has the DNA TGTGCCAGCAGCCCCCGGACTTCTAGCACAGATACGCAGTATTTT.

This clonotype was recorded a few times. The J gene is TRBJ2-1, the V gene TRBV11-2, with 15 bases aligning to TRBD2. CDR1 and CDR2 from the germline V gene are SGHAT and FQNNGV. This CDR3 is 14 amino acids long. V shed 1 base, J shed 16 bases, and the junction held 5 bases outside the gene matches. CDR3 protein: CASSLGGLAGGPFF. CDR3 DNA: TGTGCCAGCAGCTTAGGCGGACTAGCGGGGGGGCCCTTCTTC.

This clonotype was detected ten times or more. The rearrangement joins TRBV14 to TRBJ2-5; D gene uncertain. V was clipped by 4 bases and J by 4 bases, with 13 bases between them. Germline loops: CDR1 SGHDN, CDR2 FVKESK. The CDR3 contains 14 residues. CDR3 sequence (DNA): TGTGCCAGCAGCCCGGCAGGTGGTGGAGAGACCCAGTACTTC. Protein product: CASSPAGGGETQYF.